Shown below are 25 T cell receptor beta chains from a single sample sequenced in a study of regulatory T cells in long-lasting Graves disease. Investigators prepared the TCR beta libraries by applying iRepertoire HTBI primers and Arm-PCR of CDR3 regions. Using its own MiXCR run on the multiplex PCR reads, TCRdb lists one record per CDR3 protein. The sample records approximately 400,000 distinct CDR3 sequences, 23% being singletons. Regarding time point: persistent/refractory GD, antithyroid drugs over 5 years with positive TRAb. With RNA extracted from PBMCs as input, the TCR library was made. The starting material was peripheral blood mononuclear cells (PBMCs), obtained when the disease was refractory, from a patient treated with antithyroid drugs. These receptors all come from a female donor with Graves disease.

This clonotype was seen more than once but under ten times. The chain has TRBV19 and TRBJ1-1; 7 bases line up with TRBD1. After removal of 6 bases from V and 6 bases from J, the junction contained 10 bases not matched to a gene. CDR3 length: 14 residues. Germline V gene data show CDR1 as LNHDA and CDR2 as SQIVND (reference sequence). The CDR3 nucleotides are TGTGCCAGTAGCCTAGGGGGACAGAGTCCTGAAGCTTTCTTT. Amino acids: CASSLGGQSPEAFF.

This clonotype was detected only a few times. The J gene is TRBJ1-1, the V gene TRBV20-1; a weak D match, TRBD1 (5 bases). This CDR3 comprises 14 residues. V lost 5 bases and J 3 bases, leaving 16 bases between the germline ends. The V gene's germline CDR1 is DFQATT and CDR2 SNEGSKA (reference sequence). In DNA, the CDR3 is TGCAGTGCTGAATACCAGGGAAAGTACACTGAAGCTTTCTTT. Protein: CSAEYQGKYTEAFF.

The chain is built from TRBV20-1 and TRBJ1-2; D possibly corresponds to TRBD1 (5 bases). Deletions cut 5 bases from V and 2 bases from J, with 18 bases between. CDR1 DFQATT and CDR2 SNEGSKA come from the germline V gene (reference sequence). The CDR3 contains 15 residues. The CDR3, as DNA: TGCAGTGCTTCAATTCAGGGAAGATCCAACTATGGCTACACCTTC. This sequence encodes CSASIQGRSNYGYTF.

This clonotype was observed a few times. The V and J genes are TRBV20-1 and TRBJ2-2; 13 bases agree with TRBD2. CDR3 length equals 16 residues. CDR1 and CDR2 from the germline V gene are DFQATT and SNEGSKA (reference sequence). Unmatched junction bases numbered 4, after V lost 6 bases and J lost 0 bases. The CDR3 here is CSARLAGGANTGELFF. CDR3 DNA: TGCAGTGCAAGACTAGCGGGAGGCGCGAACACCGGGGAGCTGTTTTTT.

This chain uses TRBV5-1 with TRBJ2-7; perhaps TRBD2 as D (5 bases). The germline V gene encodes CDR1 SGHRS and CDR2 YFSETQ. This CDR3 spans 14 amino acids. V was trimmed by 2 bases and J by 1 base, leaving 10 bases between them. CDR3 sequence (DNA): TGCGCCAGCAGCTTTGAGGGCACTTCCTACGAGCAGTACTTC. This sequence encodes CASSFEGTSYEQYF.

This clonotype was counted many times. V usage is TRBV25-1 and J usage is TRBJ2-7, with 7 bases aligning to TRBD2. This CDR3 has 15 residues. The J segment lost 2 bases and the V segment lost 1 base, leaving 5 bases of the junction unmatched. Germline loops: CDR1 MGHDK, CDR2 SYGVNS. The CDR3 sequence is CASSEFGGSTYEQYF. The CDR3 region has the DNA TGTGCCAGCAGTGAATTCGGCGGGAGTACCTACGAGCAGTACTTC.

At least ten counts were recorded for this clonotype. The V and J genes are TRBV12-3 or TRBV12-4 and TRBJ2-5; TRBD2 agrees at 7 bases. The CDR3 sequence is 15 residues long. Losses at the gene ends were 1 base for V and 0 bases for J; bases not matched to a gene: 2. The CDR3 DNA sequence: TGTGCCAGCAGTTTAGTAACTAGCGACCAAGAGACCCAGTACTTC. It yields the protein CASSLVTSDQETQYF.

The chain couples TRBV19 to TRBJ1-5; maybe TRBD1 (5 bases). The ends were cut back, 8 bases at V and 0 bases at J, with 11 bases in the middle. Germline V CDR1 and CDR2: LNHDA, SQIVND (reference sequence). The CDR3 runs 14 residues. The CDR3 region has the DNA TGTGCCAGTGGGTCCAGGGTTAGCAATCAGCCCCAGCATTTT. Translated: CASGSRVSNQPQHF.

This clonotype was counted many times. The CDR3: CASTFGGVSSYEQYF. The CDR3 region has the DNA TGTGCCAGCACCTTTGGGGGGGTGAGCTCCTACGAGCAGTACTTC. The V and J genes are TRBV28 and TRBJ2-7; 7 nucleotides match TRBD2. Germline V gene sequence: CDR1 MDHEN, CDR2 SYDVKM. Unmatched junction bases numbered 9, after V lost 7 bases and J lost 0 bases. CDR3 length equals 15 residues.

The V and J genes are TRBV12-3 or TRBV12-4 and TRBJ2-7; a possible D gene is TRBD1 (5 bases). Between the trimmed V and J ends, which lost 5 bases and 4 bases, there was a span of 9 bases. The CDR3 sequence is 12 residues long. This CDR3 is CASSKAGYEQYF. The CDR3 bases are TGTGCCAGCAGTAAGGCAGGGTACGAGCAGTACTTC.

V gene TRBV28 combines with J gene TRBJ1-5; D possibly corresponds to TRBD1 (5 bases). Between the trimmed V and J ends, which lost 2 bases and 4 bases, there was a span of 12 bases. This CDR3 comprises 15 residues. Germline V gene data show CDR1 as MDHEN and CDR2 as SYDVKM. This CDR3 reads CASSLPDSSNQPQHF. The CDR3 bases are TGTGCCAGCAGTTTACCCGACAGTAGTAATCAGCCCCAGCATTTT.

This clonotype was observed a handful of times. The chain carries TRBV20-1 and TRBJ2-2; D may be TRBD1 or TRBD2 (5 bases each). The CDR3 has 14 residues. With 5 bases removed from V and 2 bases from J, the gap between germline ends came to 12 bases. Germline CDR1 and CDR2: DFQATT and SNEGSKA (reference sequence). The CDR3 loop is CSAGWGSNTGELFF. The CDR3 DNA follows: TGCAGTGCTGGGTGGGGGTCAAACACCGGGGAGCTGTTTTTT.

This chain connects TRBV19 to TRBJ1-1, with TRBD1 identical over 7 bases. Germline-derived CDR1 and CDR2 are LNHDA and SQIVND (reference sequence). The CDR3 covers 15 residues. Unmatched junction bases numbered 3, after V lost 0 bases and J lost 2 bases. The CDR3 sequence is CASSIEAGGNTEAFF. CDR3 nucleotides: TGTGCCAGTAGTATAGAGGCAGGGGGAAACACTGAAGCTTTCTTT.

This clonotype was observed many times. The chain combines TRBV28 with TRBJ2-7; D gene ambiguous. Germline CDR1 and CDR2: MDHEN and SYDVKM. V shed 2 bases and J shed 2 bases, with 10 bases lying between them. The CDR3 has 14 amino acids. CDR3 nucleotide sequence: TGTGCCAGCAGTTTACACAGACCACCCTACGAGCAGTACTTC. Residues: CASSLHRPPYEQYF. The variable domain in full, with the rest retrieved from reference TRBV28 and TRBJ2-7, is DVKVTQSSRYLVKRTGEKVFLECVQDMDHENMFWYRQDPGLGLRLIYFSYDVKMKEKGDIPEGYSVSREKKERFSLILESASTNQTSMYLCASSLHRPPYEQYFGPGTRLTVT.

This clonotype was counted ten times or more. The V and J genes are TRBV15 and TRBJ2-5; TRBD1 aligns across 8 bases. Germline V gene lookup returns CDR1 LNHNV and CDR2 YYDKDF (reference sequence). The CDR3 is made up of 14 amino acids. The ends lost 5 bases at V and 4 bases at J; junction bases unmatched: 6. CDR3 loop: CATSRDRGGETQYF. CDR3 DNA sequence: TGTGCCACCAGCCGCGACAGGGGTGGAGAGACCCAGTACTTC.

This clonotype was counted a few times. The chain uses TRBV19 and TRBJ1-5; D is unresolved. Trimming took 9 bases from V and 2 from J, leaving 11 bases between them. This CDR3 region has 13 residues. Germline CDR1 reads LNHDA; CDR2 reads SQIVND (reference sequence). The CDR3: CASNARGNQPQHF. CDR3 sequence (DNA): TGTGCCAGCAACGCCCGGGGCAATCAGCCCCAGCATTTT.

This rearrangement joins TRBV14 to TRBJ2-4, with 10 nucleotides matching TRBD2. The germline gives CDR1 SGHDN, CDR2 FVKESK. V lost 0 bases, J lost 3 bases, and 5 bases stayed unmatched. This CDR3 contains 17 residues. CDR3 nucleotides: TGTGCCAGCAGCCAAGATCCCAGGACTAGCGGCAAAAACATTCAGTACTTC. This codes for CASSQDPRTSGKNIQYF.

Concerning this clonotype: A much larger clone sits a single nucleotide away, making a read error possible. The CDR3 protein is CASSPGGGGYYGHTF. CDR3 DNA: TGTGCCAGCAGCCCTGGTGGAGGGGGCTACTATGGCCACACCTTC. The chain uses TRBV3-1 and TRBJ1-2; TRBD1 matches 7 bases. Per the germline V gene, CDR1 is LGHDT and CDR2 is YNNKEL (reference sequence). The CDR3 totals 15 residues.

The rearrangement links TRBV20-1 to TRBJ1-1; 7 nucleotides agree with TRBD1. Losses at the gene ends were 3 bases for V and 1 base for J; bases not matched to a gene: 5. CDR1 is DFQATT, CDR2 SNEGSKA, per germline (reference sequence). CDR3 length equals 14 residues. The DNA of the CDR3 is TGCAGTGCTAGCAGGGGGACCAGGAACACTGAAGCTTTCTTT. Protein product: CSASRGTRNTEAFF.

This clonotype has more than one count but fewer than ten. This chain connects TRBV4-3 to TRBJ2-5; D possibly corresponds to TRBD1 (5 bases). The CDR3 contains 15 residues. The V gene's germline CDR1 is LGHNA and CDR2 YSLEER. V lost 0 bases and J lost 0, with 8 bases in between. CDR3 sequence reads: CASSQDLGDQETQYF. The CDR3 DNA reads TGCGCCAGCAGCCAAGATCTAGGGGACCAAGAGACCCAGTACTTC.

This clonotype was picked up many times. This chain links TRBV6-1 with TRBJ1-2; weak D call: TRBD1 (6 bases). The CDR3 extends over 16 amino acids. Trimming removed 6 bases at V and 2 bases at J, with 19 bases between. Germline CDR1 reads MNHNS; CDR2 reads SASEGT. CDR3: CASSKDRIGVNYGYTF. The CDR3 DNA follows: TGTGCCAGCAGCAAGGACAGAATCGGGGTCAACTATGGCTACACCTTC.

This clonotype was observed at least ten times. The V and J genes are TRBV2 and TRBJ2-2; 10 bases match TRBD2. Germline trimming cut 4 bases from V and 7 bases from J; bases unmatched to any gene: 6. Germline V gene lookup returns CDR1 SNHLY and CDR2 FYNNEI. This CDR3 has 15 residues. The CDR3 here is CASSGPSGSGGELFF. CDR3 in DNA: TGTGCCAGCAGTGGACCTAGCGGGAGTGGCGGGGAGCTGTTTTTT. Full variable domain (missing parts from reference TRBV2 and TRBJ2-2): EPEVTQTPSHQVTQMGQEVILRCVPISNHLYFYWYRQILGQKVEFLVSFYNNEISEKSEIFDDQFSVERPDGSNFTLKIRSTKLEDSAMYFCASSGPSGSGGELFFGEGSRLTVL.

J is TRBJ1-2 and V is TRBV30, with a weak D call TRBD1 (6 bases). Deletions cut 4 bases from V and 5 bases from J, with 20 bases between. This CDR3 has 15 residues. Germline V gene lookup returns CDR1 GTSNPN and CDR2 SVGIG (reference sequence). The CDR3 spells CAWTPPGAGTYGYTF. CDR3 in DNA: TGTGCCTGGACTCCTCCGGGGGCAGGAACTTATGGCTACACCTTC.

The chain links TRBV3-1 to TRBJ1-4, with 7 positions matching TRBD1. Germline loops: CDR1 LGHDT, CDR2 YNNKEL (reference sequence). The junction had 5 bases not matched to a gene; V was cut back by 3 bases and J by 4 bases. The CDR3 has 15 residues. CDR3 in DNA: TGTGCCAGCAGCCACAGACAGGGTGTTAATGAAAAACTGTTTTTT. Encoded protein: CASSHRQGVNEKLFF. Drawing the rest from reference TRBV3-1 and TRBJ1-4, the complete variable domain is DTAVSQTPKYLVTQMGNDKSIKCEQNLGHDTMYWYKQDSKKFLKIMFSYNNKELIINETVPNRFSPKSPDKAHLNLHINSLELGDSAVYFCASSHRQGVNEKLFFGSGTQLSVL.

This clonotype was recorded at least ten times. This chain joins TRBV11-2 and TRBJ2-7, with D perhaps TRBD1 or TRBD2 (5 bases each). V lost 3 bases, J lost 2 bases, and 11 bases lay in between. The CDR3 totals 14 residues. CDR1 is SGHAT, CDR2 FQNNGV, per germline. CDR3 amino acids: CASSLSQGPYEQYF. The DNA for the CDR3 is TGTGCCAGCAGCTTGTCTCAGGGACCCTACGAGCAGTACTTC.